This section outlines one TCR beta chain sequence together with its context. This record comes from a study of T cell changes during pregnancy in multiple sclerosis. The germline V gene has CDR1 SGHAT and CDR2 FQNNGV. J was trimmed by 6 bases and V by 1 base; bases with no gene match: 1. This CDR3 contains 13 residues. Repertoires were generated with immunoSEQ multiplex PCR, while TCRdb's copy carries only in-frame clones and drops some. This table has roughly 86,000 clones, over 80% appearing once. The sequence came from a female donor with multiple sclerosis, enrolled in a pregnancy study. This sequence joins TRBV11-2 and TRBJ1-1; TRBD1 agrees at 8 bases. This material consisted of peripheral blood, taken in the first trimester of pregnancy. Here the CDR3 reads CASSLAQGAEAFF. The DNA for the CDR3 is TGTGCCAGCAGCTTAGCACAGGGGGCTGAAGCTTTCTTT.